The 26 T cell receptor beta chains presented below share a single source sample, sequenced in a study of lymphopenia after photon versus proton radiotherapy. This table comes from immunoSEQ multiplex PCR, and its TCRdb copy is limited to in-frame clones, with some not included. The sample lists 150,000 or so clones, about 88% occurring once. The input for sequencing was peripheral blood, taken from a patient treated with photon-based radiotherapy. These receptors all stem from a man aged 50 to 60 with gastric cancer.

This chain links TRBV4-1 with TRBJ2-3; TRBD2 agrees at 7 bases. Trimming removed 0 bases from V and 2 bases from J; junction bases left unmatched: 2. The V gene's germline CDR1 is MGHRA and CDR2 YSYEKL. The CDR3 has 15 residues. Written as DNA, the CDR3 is TGCGCCAGCAGCCAAGAAGGGAGGGTCACAGATACGCAGTATTTT. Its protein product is CASSQEGRVTDTQYF.

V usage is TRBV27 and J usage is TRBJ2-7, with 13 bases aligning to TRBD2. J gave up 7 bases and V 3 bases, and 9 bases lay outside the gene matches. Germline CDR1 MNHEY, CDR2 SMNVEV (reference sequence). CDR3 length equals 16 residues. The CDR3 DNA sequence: TGTGCCAGCAGTTTCCGGACAGGACTAGCGGGAGAAGAGCAGTACTTC. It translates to CASSFRTGLAGEEQYF.

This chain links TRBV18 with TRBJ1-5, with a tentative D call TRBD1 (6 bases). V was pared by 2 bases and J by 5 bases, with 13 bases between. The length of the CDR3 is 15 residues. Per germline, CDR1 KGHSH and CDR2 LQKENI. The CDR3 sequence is CASSPIAGEDQPQHF. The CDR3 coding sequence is TGTGCCAGCTCACCAATCGCAGGGGAGGATCAGCCCCAGCATTTT.

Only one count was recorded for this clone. The CDR3 sequence is CASSSPGRSSYEQYF. The CDR3 region has the DNA TGTGCCAGCAGCTCCCCCGGCAGGAGCTCCTACGAGCAGTACTTC. The rearrangement joins TRBV13 to TRBJ2-7; D not certain. The V gene's germline CDR1 is PRHDT and CDR2 FYEKMQ (reference sequence). Deletions cut 4 bases from V and 0 bases from J, with 13 bases between. There are 15 residues in the CDR3.

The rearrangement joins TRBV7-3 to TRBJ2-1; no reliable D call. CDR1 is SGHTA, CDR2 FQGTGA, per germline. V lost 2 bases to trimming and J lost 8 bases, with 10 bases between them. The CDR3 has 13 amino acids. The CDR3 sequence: CASSLSPTDEQFF. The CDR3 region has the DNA TGTGCCAGCAGCTTATCCCCCACGGATGAGCAGTTCTTC. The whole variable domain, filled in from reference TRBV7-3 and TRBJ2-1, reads GAGVSQTPSNKVTEKGKYVELRCDPISGHTALYWYRQSLGQGPEFLIYFQGTGAADDSGLPNDRFFAVRPEGSVSTLKIQRTERGDSAVYLCASSLSPTDEQFFGPGTRLTVL.

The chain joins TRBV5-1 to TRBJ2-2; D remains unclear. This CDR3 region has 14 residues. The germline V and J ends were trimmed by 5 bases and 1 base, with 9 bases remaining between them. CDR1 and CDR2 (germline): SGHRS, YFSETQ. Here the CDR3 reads CASRMTLNTGELFF. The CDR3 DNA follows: TGCGCCAGCAGGATGACACTGAACACCGGGGAGCTGTTTTTT. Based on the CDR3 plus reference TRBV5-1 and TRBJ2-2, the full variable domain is KAGVTQTPRYLIKTRGQQVTLSCSPISGHRSVSWYQQTPGQGLQFLFEYFSETQRNKGNFPGRFSGRQFSNSRSEMNVSTLELGDSALYLCASRMTLNTGELFFGEGSRLTVL.

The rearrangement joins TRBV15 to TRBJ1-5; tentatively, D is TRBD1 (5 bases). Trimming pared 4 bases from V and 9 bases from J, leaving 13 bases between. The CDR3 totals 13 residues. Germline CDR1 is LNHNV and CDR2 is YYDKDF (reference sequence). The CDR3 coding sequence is TGTGCCACCAGCATTCTCAGCGGGGGGCCCCAGCATTTT. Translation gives CATSILSGGPQHF.

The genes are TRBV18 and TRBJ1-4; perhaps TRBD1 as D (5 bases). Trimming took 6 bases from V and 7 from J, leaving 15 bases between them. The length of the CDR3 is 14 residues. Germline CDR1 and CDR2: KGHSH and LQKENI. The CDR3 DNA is TGTGCCAGCTCCCTCGGTGGCGGGGGTGAAAAACTGTTTTTT. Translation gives CASSLGGGGEKLFF. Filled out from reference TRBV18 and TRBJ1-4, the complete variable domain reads NAGVMQNPRHLVRRRGQEARLRCSPMKGHSHVYWYRQLPEEGLKFMVYLQKENIIDESGMPKERFSAEFPKEGPSILRIQQVVRGDSAAYFCASSLGGGGEKLFFGSGTQLSVL.

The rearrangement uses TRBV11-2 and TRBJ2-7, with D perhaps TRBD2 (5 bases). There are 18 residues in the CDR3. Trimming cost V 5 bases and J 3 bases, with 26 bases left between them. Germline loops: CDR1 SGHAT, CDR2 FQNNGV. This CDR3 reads CASSPGPARGPSGYEQYF. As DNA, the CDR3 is TGTGCCAGCAGCCCAGGCCCCGCACGAGGGCCTTCGGGCTACGAGCAGTACTTC.

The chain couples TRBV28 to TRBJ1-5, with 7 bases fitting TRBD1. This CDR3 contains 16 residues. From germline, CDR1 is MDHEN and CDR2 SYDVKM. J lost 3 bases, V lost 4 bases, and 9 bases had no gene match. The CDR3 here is CASSSPRQGSNQPQHF. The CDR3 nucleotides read TGTGCCAGCAGTTCCCCTCGACAGGGATCCAATCAGCCCCAGCATTTT.

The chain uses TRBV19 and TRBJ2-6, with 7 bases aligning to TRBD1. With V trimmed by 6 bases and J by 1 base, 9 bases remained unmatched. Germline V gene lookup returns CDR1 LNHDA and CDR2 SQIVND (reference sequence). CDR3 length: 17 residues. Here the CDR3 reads CASSLNRGRSGANVLTF. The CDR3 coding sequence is TGTGCCAGTAGCCTCAACAGGGGTAGGTCTGGGGCCAACGTCCTGACTTTC.

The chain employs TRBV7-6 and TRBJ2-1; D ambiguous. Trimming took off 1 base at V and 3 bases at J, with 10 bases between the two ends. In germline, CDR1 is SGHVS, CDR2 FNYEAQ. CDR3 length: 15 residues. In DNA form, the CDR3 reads TGTGCCAGCAGCTTAGAACAGACCCTCTACAATGAGCAGTTCTTC. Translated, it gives CASSLEQTLYNEQFF.

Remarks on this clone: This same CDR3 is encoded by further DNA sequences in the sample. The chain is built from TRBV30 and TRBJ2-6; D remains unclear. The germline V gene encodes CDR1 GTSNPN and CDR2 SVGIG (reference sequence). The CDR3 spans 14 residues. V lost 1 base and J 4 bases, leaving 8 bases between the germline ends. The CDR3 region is CAWSAGSGANVLTF. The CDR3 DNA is TGTGCCTGGAGTGCCGGGTCCGGGGCCAACGTCCTGACTTTC.

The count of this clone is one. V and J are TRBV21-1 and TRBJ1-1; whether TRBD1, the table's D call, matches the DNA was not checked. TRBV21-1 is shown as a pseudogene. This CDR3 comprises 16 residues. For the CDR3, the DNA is TGTGCCAGCAGCAAAAGGGCGGTGACAGAGAACACTGAAGCTTTCTTT. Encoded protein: CASSKRAVTENTEAFF.

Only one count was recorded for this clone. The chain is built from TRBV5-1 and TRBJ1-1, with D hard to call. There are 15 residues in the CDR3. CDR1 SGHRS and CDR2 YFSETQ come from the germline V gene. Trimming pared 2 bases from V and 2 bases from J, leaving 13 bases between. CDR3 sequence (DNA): TGCGCCAGCAGCTTTATAAGAGACACTAACACTGAAGCTTTCTTT. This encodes CASSFIRDTNTEAFF.

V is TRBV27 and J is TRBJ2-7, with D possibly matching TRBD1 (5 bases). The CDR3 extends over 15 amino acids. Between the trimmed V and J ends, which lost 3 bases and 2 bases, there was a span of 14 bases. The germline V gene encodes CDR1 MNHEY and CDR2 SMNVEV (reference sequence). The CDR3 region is CASSFQSAGTYEQYF. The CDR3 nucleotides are TGTGCCAGCAGTTTCCAATCGGCAGGGACCTACGAGCAGTACTTC.

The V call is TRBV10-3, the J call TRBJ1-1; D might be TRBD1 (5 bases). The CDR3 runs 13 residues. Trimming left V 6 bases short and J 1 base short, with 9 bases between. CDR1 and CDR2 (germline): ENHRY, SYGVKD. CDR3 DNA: TGTGCCATCAGACATACAGGGAACACTGAAGCTTTCTTT. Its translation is CAIRHTGNTEAFF.

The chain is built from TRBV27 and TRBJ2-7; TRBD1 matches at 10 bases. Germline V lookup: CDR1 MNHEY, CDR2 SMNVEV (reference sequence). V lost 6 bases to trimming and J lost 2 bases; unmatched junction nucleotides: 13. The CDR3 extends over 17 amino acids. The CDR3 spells CASRRQSAGQGPYEQYF. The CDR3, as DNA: TGTGCCAGCAGAAGACAAAGCGCGGGACAGGGGCCCTACGAGCAGTACTTC.

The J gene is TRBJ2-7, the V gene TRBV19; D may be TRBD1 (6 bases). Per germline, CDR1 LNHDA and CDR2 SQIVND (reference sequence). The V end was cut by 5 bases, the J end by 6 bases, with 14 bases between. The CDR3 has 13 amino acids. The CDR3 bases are TGTGCCAGTAGTGGCAGGGGCGGGCTCGAGCAGTACTTC. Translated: CASSGRGGLEQYF.

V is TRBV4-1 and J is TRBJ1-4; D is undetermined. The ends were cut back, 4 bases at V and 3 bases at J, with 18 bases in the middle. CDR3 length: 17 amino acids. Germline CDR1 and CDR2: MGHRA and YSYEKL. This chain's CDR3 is CASSPYERISANEKLFF. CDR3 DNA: TGCGCCAGCAGCCCCTACGAAAGGATCTCGGCTAATGAAAAACTGTTTTTT.

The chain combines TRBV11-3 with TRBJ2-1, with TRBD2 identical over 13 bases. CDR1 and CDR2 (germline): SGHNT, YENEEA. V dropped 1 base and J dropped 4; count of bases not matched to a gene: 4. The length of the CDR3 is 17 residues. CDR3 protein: CASSLGGTSGIYNEQFF. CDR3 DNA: TGTGCCAGCAGCTTAGGTGGGACTAGCGGGATATACAATGAGCAGTTCTTC.

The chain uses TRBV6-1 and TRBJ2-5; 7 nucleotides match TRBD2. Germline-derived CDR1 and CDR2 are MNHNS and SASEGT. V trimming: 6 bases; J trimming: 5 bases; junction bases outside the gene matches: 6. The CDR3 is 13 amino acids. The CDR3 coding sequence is TGTGCCAGCAGCGCAACTAGCGTCGAGACCCAGTACTTC. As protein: CASSATSVETQYF.

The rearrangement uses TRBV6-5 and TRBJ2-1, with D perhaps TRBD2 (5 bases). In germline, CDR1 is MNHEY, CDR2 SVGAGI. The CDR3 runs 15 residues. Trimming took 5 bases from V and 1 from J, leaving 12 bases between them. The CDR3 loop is CASSLSSRSYNEQFF. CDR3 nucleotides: TGTGCCAGCAGTCTTTCTAGCAGATCCTACAATGAGCAGTTCTTC.

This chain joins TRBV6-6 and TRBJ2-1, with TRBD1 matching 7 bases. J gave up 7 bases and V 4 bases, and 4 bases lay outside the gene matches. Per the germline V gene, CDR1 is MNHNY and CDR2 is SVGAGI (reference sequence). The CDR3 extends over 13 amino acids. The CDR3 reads CASSSTGINEQFF. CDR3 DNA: TGTGCCAGCAGTTCGACAGGGATTAATGAGCAGTTCTTC.

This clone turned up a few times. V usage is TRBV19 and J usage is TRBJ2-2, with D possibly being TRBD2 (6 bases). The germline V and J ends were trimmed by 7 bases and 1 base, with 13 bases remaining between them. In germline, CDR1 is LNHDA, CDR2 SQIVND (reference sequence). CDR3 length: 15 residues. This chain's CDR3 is CASTATRWNTGELFF. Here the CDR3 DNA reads TGTGCCAGTACCGCGACTAGGTGGAACACCGGGGAGCTGTTTTTT. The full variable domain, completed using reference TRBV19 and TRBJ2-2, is DGGITQSPKYLFRKEGQNVTLSCEQNLNHDAMYWYRQDPGQGLRLIYYSQIVNDFQKGDIAEGYSVSREKKESFPLTVTSAQKNPTAFYLCASTATRWNTGELFFGEGSRLTVL.

The CDR3 sequence is CAWSVTGGAGGYTF. The CDR3 coding sequence is TGTGCCTGGAGTGTAACAGGGGGCGCGGGTGGCTACACCTTC. V gene TRBV30 combines with J gene TRBJ1-2; TRBD1 matches 9 bases. There are 14 residues in the CDR3. Germline lookup yields CDR1 GTSNPN and CDR2 SVGIG (reference sequence). V trimming: 0 bases; J trimming: 7 bases; junction bases outside the gene matches: 6.